Shown below are 27 T cell receptor beta chains from a single sample sequenced in a study of OX40 agonist ivuxolimab in advanced cancers. Generated by immunoSEQ multiplex PCR, the TCRdb table keeps only in-frame clones and is missing some. The repertoire holds 65,000 to 95,000 clones, with about 89% as singletons. The sequencing here drew on CD4+ or CD8+ T cells sorted from blood, taken in a trial of the OX40 agonist ivuxolimab. Receptors originate from an adult with an advanced solid tumor such as melanoma, head and neck, liver or kidney cancer.

Here the CDR3 DNA reads TGTGCCAGCAGCCCAAGGTGGAGCGGGAGGTTTTACGAGCAGTACTTC. As protein: CASSPRWSGRFYEQYF. The chain recombines TRBV5-5 with TRBJ2-7; 9 bases are shared with TRBD2. In germline, CDR1 is SGHKS, CDR2 YYEKEE (reference sequence). With V trimmed by 4 bases and J by 4 bases, 12 bases remained unmatched. The CDR3 covers 16 residues.

On this clone: The sample holds other DNA sequences that translate to the same CDR3. The chain carries TRBV5-1 and TRBJ1-3, with a possible D match to TRBD1 (6 bases). Per the germline V gene, CDR1 is SGHRS and CDR2 is YFSETQ. The CDR3 contains 14 residues. V lost 4 bases and J 4 bases, leaving 12 bases between the germline ends. CDR3: CASSLQGSGNTIYF. For the CDR3, the DNA is TGCGCCAGCAGCCTTCAGGGGAGCGGAAACACCATATATTTT.

The rearrangement uses TRBV5-1 and TRBJ2-5; the D gene is possibly TRBD1 (6 bases). The length of the CDR3 is 13 residues. Per the germline V gene, CDR1 is SGHRS and CDR2 is YFSETQ. The ends were cut back, 7 bases at V and 2 bases at J, with 12 bases in the middle. DNA for the CDR3: TGCGCCAGCTCCGGACAGCTGCAAGAGACCCAGTACTTC. It translates to CASSGQLQETQYF.

V is TRBV7-3 and J is TRBJ2-1; 14 nucleotides line up with TRBD2. The germline V gene has CDR1 SGHTA and CDR2 FQGTGA. After removal of 5 bases from V and 8 bases from J, the junction contained 8 bases not matched to a gene. The CDR3 sequence is 16 residues long. The CDR3 DNA follows: TGTGCCAGCAGCGCTCCCGGGACTAGCGGGAGTTATGAGCAGTTCTTC. Translating gives CASSAPGTSGSYEQFF.

The chain couples TRBV6-5 to TRBJ1-2; D not resolved. Trimming pared 0 bases from V and 8 bases from J, leaving 13 bases between. The CDR3 extends over 14 amino acids. The germline V gene has CDR1 MNHEY and CDR2 SVGAGI. DNA for the CDR3: TGTGCCAGCAGTTACTCCGACCTAAAACGCGGCTACACCTTC. Its protein is CASSYSDLKRGYTF.

The chain joins TRBV27 to TRBJ1-5; D ambiguous. The CDR3 totals 15 residues. V lost 5 bases and J lost 5, with 16 bases in between. Germline-derived CDR1 and CDR2 are MNHEY and SMNVEV (reference sequence). Here the CDR3 reads CASSPFSGRDQPQHF. In DNA, the CDR3 is TGTGCCAGCAGTCCTTTCTCTGGTCGGGATCAGCCCCAGCATTTT.

CDR3 bases: TGTGCCAGCTCACCGGGACTCCATCAAGAGACCCAGTACTTC. It codes for CASSPGLHQETQYF. The rearrangement links TRBV18 to TRBJ2-5; D perhaps matches TRBD2 (6 bases). Germline-derived CDR1 and CDR2 are KGHSH and LQKENI. Between the trimmed V and J ends, which lost 3 bases and 2 bases, there was a span of 10 bases. The CDR3 consists of 14 residues.

The V gene is TRBV19, the J gene TRBJ1-1, with 7 bases fitting TRBD1. Trimming took 7 bases from V and 3 from J; bases not matched to a gene: 20. This CDR3 has 18 amino acids. Germline V gene lookup returns CDR1 LNHDA and CDR2 SQIVND (reference sequence). The CDR3 DNA reads as TGTGCCAGTAAACTAGTAGGGGGCGCGAGGGTTAAGGACACTGAAGCTTTCTTT. As protein: CASKLVGGARVKDTEAFF. The full variable domain, in which reference TRBV19 and TRBJ1-1 provide the parts outside the CDR3, is DGGITQSPKYLFRKEGQNVTLSCEQNLNHDAMYWYRQDPGQGLRLIYYSQIVNDFQKGDIAEGYSVSREKKESFPLTVTSAQKNPTAFYLCASKLVGGARVKDTEAFFGQGTRLTVV.

V and J are TRBV19 and TRBJ1-1, with D perhaps matching TRBD1 (6 bases). V gave up 2 bases and J gave up 4 bases, with 8 bases separating them. The germline CDR1 and CDR2 sequences are LNHDA and SQIVND (reference sequence). This CDR3 has 13 amino acids. CDR3 DNA sequence: TGTGCCAGTAGTATACAGGGGAGCACTGAAGCTTTCTTT. This encodes CASSIQGSTEAFF.

This chain joins TRBV7-9 and TRBJ2-7, with 8 bases fitting TRBD2. Germline CDR1 SEHNR, CDR2 FQNEAQ (reference sequence). This CDR3 is built from 14 residues. The junction had 8 bases not matched to a gene; V was cut back by 5 bases and J by 5 bases. The chain's CDR3 is CASSTPAGADEQYF. CDR3 nucleotide sequence: TGTGCCAGCAGCACTCCAGCGGGAGCCGACGAGCAGTACTTC.

This clone was counted a single time. This chain uses TRBV6-5 with TRBJ1-2, with D tentatively TRBD1 (5 bases). The ends were cut back, 0 bases at V and 1 base at J, with 9 bases in the middle. This CDR3 has 15 residues. Germline CDR1 MNHEY, CDR2 SVGAGI. CDR3 sequence reads: CASSYSPTVNYGYTF. The DNA of the CDR3 is TGTGCCAGCAGTTACTCCCCGACAGTTAACTATGGCTACACCTTC.

Points on this clone: One end of the junction varies from germline; a read error may be responsible. Written as DNA, the CDR3 is TGTGCCAGCAGCCTCGGGACTAGCGGGAGGGCGATCCACTTC. This gives the protein CASSLGTSGRAIHF. The rearrangement uses TRBV5-4 and TRBJ2-7; TRBD2 aligns across 16 bases. Germline V gene data show CDR1 as SGHNT and CDR2 as YYREEE (reference sequence). The CDR3 consists of 14 residues.

This clone was picked up one time. CDR3 in amino acids: CSVAVNSYEQYF. CDR3 sequence (DNA): TGCAGCGTAGCGGTGAACTCCTACGAGCAGTACTTC. The chain joins TRBV29-1 to TRBJ2-7, with D perhaps matching TRBD2 (5 bases). CDR3 length: 12 residues. V lost 6 bases to trimming and J lost 0 bases, with 9 bases between them. Per germline, CDR1 SQVTM and CDR2 ANQGSEA.

The J gene is TRBJ1-4, the V gene TRBV6-1, with 11 bases identical to TRBD1. The trim removed 2 bases at V and 2 bases at J, leaving 4 bases unmatched. Germline V gives CDR1 MNHNS, CDR2 SASEGT. There are 17 residues in the CDR3. The CDR3 nucleotides are TGTGCCAGCAGTGAACATGGACAGGGGGCTACTAATGAAAAACTGTTTTTT. Its protein is CASSEHGQGATNEKLFF.

The chain combines TRBV9 with TRBJ2-1; D perhaps matches TRBD1 (8 bases). Germline V gene data show CDR1 as SGDLS and CDR2 as YYNGEE. The CDR3 length is 17 residues. V lost 3 bases, J lost 6 bases, and 22 bases lay in between. The CDR3 DNA follows: TGTGCCAGCAGCGCAGCCTTCCGACAGGGGAGGGGCAATGAGCAGTTCTTC. Residues: CASSAAFRQGRGNEQFF.

This chain links TRBV5-1 with TRBJ2-3, with D possibly matching TRBD2 (5 bases). Trimming stripped 7 bases from V and 0 bases from J, with 9 bases between. From germline, CDR1 is SGHRS and CDR2 YFSETQ. The CDR3 loop spans 13 amino acids. This chain's CDR3 is CASRSGSTDTQYF. DNA for the CDR3: TGCGCCAGCCGAAGCGGTAGCACAGATACGCAGTATTTT.

J is TRBJ2-4 and V is TRBV6-5, with D hard to call. Germline V gene lookup returns CDR1 MNHEY and CDR2 SVGAGI. V was cut by 7 bases and J by 1 base, with 11 bases left in between. CDR3 size: 14 residues. The CDR3 DNA is TGTGCCAGCACCATGGCTGGGGCCAAAAACATTCAGTACTTC. It specifies CASTMAGAKNIQYF.

The V call is TRBV5-4, the J call TRBJ1-4, with a weak D call TRBD1 (5 bases). CDR1 is SGHNT, CDR2 YYREEE, per germline (reference sequence). The length of the CDR3 is 15 residues. V was cut by 0 bases and J by 5 bases, with 11 bases left in between. The CDR3 is CASSLEGRGNEKLFF. CDR3 in DNA: TGTGCCAGCAGCTTGGAGGGGCGGGGGAATGAAAAACTGTTTTTT.

The CDR3 nucleotides are TGTGCCAGCAGCTCCATCCTCCAAACAGCGCAGTACTTC. It is translated as CASSSILQTAQYF. The V gene is TRBV5-6, the J gene TRBJ2-7; D uncertain. The length of the CDR3 is 13 residues. V was cut by 3 bases and J by 9 bases, with 16 bases left in between. Germline CDR1 SGHDT, CDR2 YYEEEE.

The rearrangement joins TRBV7-9 to TRBJ1-2; D unclear. The CDR3 runs 15 residues. The V end was cut by 3 bases, the J end by 2 bases, with 13 bases between. In germline, CDR1 is SEHNR, CDR2 FQNEAQ (reference sequence). The CDR3 coding sequence is TGTGCCAGCAGCTTGCAGGAGCTGGCAAACTATGGCTACACCTTC. Its translation is CASSLQELANYGYTF.

Comments on this clone: Its ends do not fully match the called genes, so a read error is possible. The gene calls are TRBV7-7 and TRBJ2-2; unclear D gene. The CDR3 has 14 residues. Germline lookup yields CDR1 SSHAT and CDR2 FNYEAQ (reference sequence). The CDR3 DNA follows: TGTGCTAGCAGCGAGGACCCGAACACCGGGGAGCTGTTTTTT. Its protein is CASSEDPNTGELFF.

The chain combines TRBV19 with TRBJ2-1; 9 bases match TRBD1. This CDR3 has 15 amino acids. CDR1 is LNHDA and CDR2 is SQIVND in the germline V gene (reference sequence). V lost 2 bases and J lost 6; bases outside the gene matches: 5. CDR3 nucleotide sequence: TGTGCCAGTAGTATAAGGGACAGGGTGTTCAATGAGCAGTTCTTC. The encoded protein is CASSIRDRVFNEQFF.

The chain has TRBV11-3 and TRBJ2-3; D gene ambiguous. The germline CDR1 and CDR2 sequences are SGHNT and YENEEA. The CDR3 totals 12 residues. The V gene lost 4 bases and the J gene lost 2 bases, with 4 bases spanning the gap. DNA of the CDR3: TGTGCCAGCAGCTCATCCACAGATACGCAGTATTTT. This encodes CASSSSTDTQYF.

The chain has TRBV7-8 and TRBJ2-3; TRBD2 matches at 11 bases. Germline assignment: CDR1 SGHVS and CDR2 FQNEAQ. The CDR3 has 16 residues. The trim removed 5 bases at V and 2 bases at J, leaving 6 bases unmatched. CDR3 amino acids: CASSGRLAGITDTQYF. For the CDR3, the DNA is TGTGCCAGCAGCGGAAGACTAGCGGGGATCACAGATACGCAGTATTTT.

The chain combines TRBV6-5 with TRBJ2-1; TRBD1 matches at 11 bases. The CDR3 totals 14 residues. J was trimmed by 14 bases and V by 0 bases; bases with no gene match: 6. CDR1 and CDR2 from the germline V gene are MNHEY and SVGAGI. The CDR3 DNA sequence: TGTGCCAGCAGTTACTCGGGGTGGGGACAGGGGGAGTTCTTC. Protein sequence: CASSYSGWGQGEFF.

This chain uses TRBV7-3 with TRBJ2-1, with unresolved D. Germline V lookup: CDR1 SGHTA, CDR2 FQGTGA. The CDR3 covers 14 residues. Trimming left V 5 bases short and J 7 bases short, with 15 bases between. This CDR3 reads CASSPGSTVNEQFF. As DNA, the CDR3 is TGTGCCAGCAGCCCCGGGTCTACAGTAAATGAGCAGTTCTTC. Supplemented by reference TRBV7-3 and TRBJ2-1, the full variable domain reads GAGVSQTPSNKVTEKGKYVELRCDPISGHTALYWYRQSLGQGPEFLIYFQGTGAADDSGLPNDRFFAVRPEGSVSTLKIQRTERGDSAVYLCASSPGSTVNEQFFGPGTRLTVL.

This chain joins TRBV7-9 and TRBJ2-7; D unresolved. Deletions cut 5 bases from V and 6 bases from J, with 14 bases between. Germline CDR1 is SEHNR and CDR2 is FQNEAQ (reference sequence). The CDR3 loop spans 13 amino acids. For the CDR3, the DNA is TGTGCCAGCAGCAAGAATGGGGTAGGCGAGCAGTACTTC. This gives the protein CASSKNGVGEQYF.